This paragraph reports one T cell receptor (beta chain). No antigen is known for it. This sample is part of a study of T-cell memory formation after mild COVID-19. For the study at large: Largely, the TCR clusters proved donor specific.

Using its own MiXCR run on the 5' RACE reads, TCRdb lists one record per CDR3 protein. This table holds hundreds of thousands of distinct CDR3 sequences, under 25% found once. Points from the study as a whole: In second-wave clones peaking day 37, SARS-CoV-2 specificity remained unconfirmed. Researchers found some responding clones in pre-infection memory, a sign that cross-reactive memory joined.

This CDR3 has 15 amino acids. From germline, CDR1 is SGHDT and CDR2 YYEEEE. The ends lost 9 bases at V and 4 bases at J; junction bases unmatched: 11. J is TRBJ2-1 and V is TRBV5-6, with 9 bases aligning to TRBD1. Sequenced sample: PBMCs or a T cell subset sorted from them (not recorded which). This sequence was found in a man between 18 and 29 years old who had mild COVID-19 (a few samples of this study predate the infection). Cell type and time point are not known. The CDR3 DNA is TGTGCCACCGACAGGGGGGCCGGGTCGTACAATGAGCAGTTCTTC. Translated: CATDRGAGSYNEQFF.